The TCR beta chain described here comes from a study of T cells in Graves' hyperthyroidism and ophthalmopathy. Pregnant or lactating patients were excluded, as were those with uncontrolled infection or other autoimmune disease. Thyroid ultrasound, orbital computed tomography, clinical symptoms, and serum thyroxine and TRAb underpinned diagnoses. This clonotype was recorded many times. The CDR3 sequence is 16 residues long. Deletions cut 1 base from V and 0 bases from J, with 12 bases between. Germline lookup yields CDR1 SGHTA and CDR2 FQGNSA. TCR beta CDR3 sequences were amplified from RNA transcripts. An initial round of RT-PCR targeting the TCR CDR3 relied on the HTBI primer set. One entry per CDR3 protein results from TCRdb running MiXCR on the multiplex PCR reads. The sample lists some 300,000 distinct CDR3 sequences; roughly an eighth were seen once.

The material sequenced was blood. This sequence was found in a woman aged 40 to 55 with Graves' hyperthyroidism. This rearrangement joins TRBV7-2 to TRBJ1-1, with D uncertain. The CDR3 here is CASSLERTGLNTEAFF. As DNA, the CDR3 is TGTGCCAGCAGCTTAGAGAGGACGGGTCTGAACACTGAAGCTTTCTTT.